The 10 T cell receptor beta chains given below trace back to one sample, sequenced in a study of spatial heterogeneity in lung cancer. Stated time point: sample taken at primary tumor resection. Frozen PBMC, nontumor lung or tumor provided whole RNA, which was sequenced unsorted. One entry per CDR3 protein, called by TCRdb with MiXCR from the 5' RACE reads. The sample contains around 60,000 distinct CDR3 sequences, 8.4% of which appear only once. The source material was PBMCs, sampled at surgery. These receptor sequences come from a female donor with early-stage non-small cell lung cancer.

This clonotype has more than one count but fewer than ten. V gene TRBV11-2 combines with J gene TRBJ1-6, with D tentatively TRBD1 (6 bases). V was cut by 5 bases and J by 9 bases, with 11 bases left in between. This CDR3 region has 13 residues. Germline V CDR1 and CDR2: SGHAT, FQNNGV. The CDR3 coding sequence is TGTGCCAGCAGCCCCGCCAGGGGTTCACCCCTCCACTTT. This gives the protein CASSPARGSPLHF.

The table lists this clonotype with many counts. This rearrangement joins TRBV29-1 to TRBJ2-3; 8 nucleotides match TRBD1. The J segment lost 4 bases and the V segment lost 8 bases, leaving 5 bases of the junction unmatched. The CDR3 is 12 residues long. Germline V lookup: CDR1 SQVTM, CDR2 ANQGSEA. The CDR3 region is CSWTGLADTQYF. In DNA form, the CDR3 reads TGCAGCTGGACAGGGTTGGCAGATACGCAGTATTTT.

V is TRBV3-1 and J is TRBJ2-1; 14 nucleotides agree with TRBD2. Losses at the gene ends were 4 bases for V and 4 bases for J; bases not matched to a gene: 3. This CDR3 comprises 16 residues. The germline gives CDR1 LGHDT, CDR2 YNNKEL (reference sequence). In DNA, the CDR3 is TGTGCCAGCAGCCTGAGGACTAGCGGGGGGTACAATGAGCAGTTCTTC. It is translated as CASSLRTSGGYNEQFF.

The sample holds many counts of this clonotype. This rearrangement joins TRBV6-5 to TRBJ1-5; D is ambiguous. Germline loops: CDR1 MNHEY, CDR2 SVGAGI. Trimming pared 5 bases from V and 3 bases from J, leaving 8 bases between. This CDR3 spans 13 amino acids. CDR3 bases: TGTGCCAGCAGTAGCAGGTCCAATCAGCCCCAGCATTTT. Protein sequence: CASSSRSNQPQHF.

The chain combines TRBV6-5 with TRBJ2-3; D might be TRBD2 (7 bases). CDR3 size: 14 residues. CDR1 is MNHEY, CDR2 SVGAGI, per germline. Trimming removed 6 bases from V and 8 bases from J, with 18 bases in between. The CDR3 is CASRLGGGGGTQYF. As DNA, the CDR3 is TGTGCCAGCAGGCTAGGGGGGGGAGGAGGTACGCAGTATTTT.

The rearrangement links TRBV6-1 to TRBJ1-1, with D possibly being TRBD1 (5 bases). This CDR3 region has 14 residues. V shed 8 bases and J shed 1 base, with 14 bases lying between them. CDR1 MNHNS and CDR2 SASEGT come from the germline V gene. The CDR3 loop reads CASGSGIPNTEAFF. The DNA of the CDR3 is TGTGCCAGCGGATCAGGGATTCCGAACACTGAAGCTTTCTTT.

This clonotype was recorded at least ten times. The rearrangement joins TRBV29-1 to TRBJ2-4; D gene uncertain. CDR3 length: 12 amino acids. Per germline, CDR1 SQVTM and CDR2 ANQGSEA. Trimming took 6 bases from V and 0 from J, leaving 6 bases between them. The CDR3 loop reads CSVLIAKNIQYF. The CDR3, as DNA: TGCAGCGTCCTGATAGCCAAAAACATTCAGTACTTC.

The chain has TRBV19 and TRBJ1-4; no definite D call. Germline V gene sequence: CDR1 LNHDA, CDR2 SQIVND (reference sequence). This CDR3 is built from 13 residues. V lost 4 bases to trimming and J lost 14 bases, with 17 bases between them. The CDR3 is CASSSGVRTHLFF. The CDR3 nucleotides read TGTGCCAGTAGTAGCGGGGTGCGGACCCACCTGTTTTTT.

This clonotype was detected ten times or more. The chain is built from TRBV11-3 and TRBJ2-7; 8 nucleotides align to TRBD2. V lost 5 bases to trimming and J lost 5 bases; unmatched junction nucleotides: 17. Germline loops: CDR1 SGHNT, CDR2 YENEEA. CDR3 length: 17 amino acids. This chain's CDR3 is CASSPGLASGLLDEQYF. As DNA, the CDR3 is TGTGCCAGCAGCCCAGGGTTGGCTAGCGGGCTGCTCGACGAGCAGTACTTC.

V gene TRBV5-1 combines with J gene TRBJ2-5, with D possibly being TRBD1 (6 bases). Germline V gene sequence: CDR1 SGHRS, CDR2 YFSETQ. There are 14 residues in the CDR3. V was clipped by 4 bases and J by 2 bases, with 12 bases between them. CDR3 region: CASSGGRGQETQYF. The CDR3 DNA follows: TGCGCCAGCAGCGGGGGTAGGGGGCAAGAGACCCAGTACTTC.